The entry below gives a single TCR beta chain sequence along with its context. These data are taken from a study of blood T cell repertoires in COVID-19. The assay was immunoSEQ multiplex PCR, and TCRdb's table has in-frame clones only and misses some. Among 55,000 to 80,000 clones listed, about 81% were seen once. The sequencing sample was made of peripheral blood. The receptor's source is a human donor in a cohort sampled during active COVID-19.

The CDR3 DNA reads TGTGCCAGCAGCTTCGGGGGGGCCGGCTATGGCTACACCTTC. Translation: CASSFGGAGYGYTF. The chain carries TRBV7-2 and TRBJ1-2; D possibly corresponds to TRBD1 (6 bases). Germline values: CDR1 SGHTA, CDR2 FQGNSA. CDR3 size: 14 residues. V was trimmed by 3 bases and J by 4 bases, leaving 12 bases between them.